This T cell receptor beta chain is from a study of T cell responses to AZD1222 COVID-19 vaccine. Notes on this clone: The antigen is not known.

Clones were read by immunoSEQ multiplex PCR, and TCRdb kept only the in-frame ones, dropping some. This sample has over 150,000 clones, with just over 90% found just once. Study-wide points: Donors skewed white British and female; clonal diversity was possibly underestimated. An increase in Spike-specific TCR breadth and depth was observed after two AZD1222 doses. Just five or six AZD1222 recipients were seropositive at baseline.

This sequence was found in an adult in good health. The material sequenced was peripheral blood, taken on day 0 of AZD1222 vaccination.

CDR3 nucleotides: TGCGCCAGCAGCCAAGAAGTAGGGGTAGCTGAAGCTTTCTTT. Its translation is CASSQEVGVAEAFF. The chain carries TRBV4-1 and TRBJ1-1, with D maybe TRBD1 (5 bases). In germline, CDR1 is MGHRA, CDR2 YSYEKL. V was pared by 0 bases and J by 6 bases, with 11 bases between. This CDR3 is built from 14 residues.